Detailed here is one T cell receptor beta chain. Its specificity is not known. The data were taken from a study of graft-versus-host responses after intestinal transplantation. Method: immunoSEQ multiplex PCR; TCRdb's copy keeps in-frame clones and lacks some. This sample carries about 120,000 clones, about 93% of them seen once, and the ten largest clones take approximately 0.11%. With 0 bases removed from V and 4 bases from J, the gap between germline ends came to 4 bases. The CDR3 consists of 13 residues. Looked up from germline, CDR1 is MNHNS and CDR2 is SASEGT. This sequence originates from a human donor who received an intestinal transplant. The chain combines TRBV6-1 with TRBJ1-5; D remains ambiguous. Specimen: unstimulated CD4+ T cells sorted from spleen or lymph node cells, collected before intestinal transplant. The CDR3 loop is CASSEAGNQPQHF. CDR3 DNA: TGTGCCAGCAGTGAAGCAGGGAATCAGCCCCAGCATTTT.